This entry describes one T cell receptor (beta chain). Only a few counts were recorded for this clone. There is no known antigen for this receptor. No qualities accompany the bases; no much larger clone lies one base away. Libraries were made using the immunoSEQ multiplex PCR assay. Concerning the study's data processing: To diagnose cytomegalovirus status from the catalog of TCR beta chain sequences, a statistical classification framework was built. TCRdb stores this immuneACCESS table with in-frame sequences only. Part of the clones is absent; in the studies checked, under half of the shortfall reflects unresolved V genes, and no reason is known for the rest. The V and J calls and the clone size are those of that table, but D and trimming were determined from the DNA. For this sample the table gives just under 75,000 clones, of which around 94% were detected only once. The ten largest clones represent around 3.5% of the sample.

This specimen belongs to a study of cytomegalovirus exposure and HLA in healthy donors (TCRdb year 2017). About the investigation overall: According to a later analysis, the 100 to 150 validation repertoires were produced on the same platform as the 666 repertoires of the first cohort. The study was designed to test whether signatures of past pathogen exposure could be identified by cataloging public T cell receptors. In addition to the first cohort of 650 to 800 subjects, a separate validation cohort of 120 different subjects was used. To predict cytomegalovirus infection status, the study brought together high-throughput TCR immunosequencing, statistical association of individual TCRs with disease status, and machine learning.

Separate from the approximately 670-subject first cohort, the validation cohort of roughly 120 subjects was the group to which the donors belonged. Study-wide conclusions, independent of this receptor: Across donors, most TCR sequences were observed very rarely, whereas some public TCRs were present in many individuals. The classifier was reported to diagnose cytomegalovirus status with high specificity and sensitivity in both the original cohort and the validation cohort. All 120 or so repertoires were used to score co-occurrence in the validation cohort in a later analysis, because that analysis had no HLA typing for the cohort. The authors suggested that the approach could potentially be extended to other disease states and immunological phenotypes. Subsequent analysis determined that TCRs grouped into clusters in the first cohort also showed a tendency toward co-occurrence across the roughly 120 validation repertoires, and 94% of cluster scores exceeded 0. A few of the identified cytomegalovirus-associated TCR beta chains were confirmed in vitro to be specific for cytomegalovirus antigens. A total of some 180 TCR beta chains were listed by the study as associated with cytomegalovirus.

This receptor was taken from a young woman in good health and CMV-seropositive. Sample: PBMCs.

At the DNA level, the sequence is TGCAGCGTTATTTGGGGGGGCGAGGGCTATGGCTACACCTTC. Its translation reads: CSVIWGGEGYGYTF. The chain is made from TRBV29-1 and TRBJ1-2; the best D guess is TRBD1, with 6 bases matching. From the cysteine through the phenylalanine, the CDR3 covers 14 amino acids. This entry keeps only the CDR3 DNA: 42 bases, framed from base 1. The germline V gene sets CDR1 to SQVTM and CDR2 to ANQGSEA. V is cut by 5 bases and J by 4 bases, and the space between the germline ends is 17 bases.